This record looks at one T cell receptor (beta chain) sequence and its context. Antigen unknown. The sample comes from a study of T cells in Graves' hyperthyroidism and ophthalmopathy. Study-wide findings and caveats: Researchers found most expanded thyroid clonotypes above 0.001 in blood as well.

RNA transcripts yielded amplified TCR beta CDR3 regions. RT-PCR in the first round (using the HTBI primer set) targeted the TCR CDR3. TCRdb ran MiXCR on the multiplex PCR reads and lists one entry per CDR3 protein. The sample holds under 550,000 distinct CDR3 sequences, less than 20% seen once. Germline CDR1 and CDR2: DFQATT and SNEGSKA (reference sequence). Trimming shortened V by 3 bases and J by 3 bases, and 18 bases separated the two germline ends. The CDR3 length is 15 residues. This receptor was taken from a man aged 40-50 years with Graves' ophthalmopathy. Sequencing was performed on blood. The chain employs TRBV20-1 and TRBJ2-7; D not resolved. CDR3 coding DNA: TGCAGTGCTAGCCGAACGGTCGGAAACTTCTACGAGCAGTACTTC. This encodes CSASRTVGNFYEQYF.